Following are 8 T cell receptor beta chains from one sample sequenced in a study of blood T cells in healthy people across ages. Sample-barcoded 5' priming and a J-beta primer mix drove a second PCR of about 6 to 12 cycles. TCRdb called the 5' RACE reads again in MiXCR, with one record for every CDR3 protein. This table holds 600,000 to 800,000 distinct CDR3 sequences, roughly 20% found once. The sequenced sample consisted of blood. Receptor source: a man between 65 and 85 years old in good health.

This clonotype has just a few counts. CDR3 bases: TGTGCCAGCAGCCCAACCCCGAGGGACTCACCTTTAGAGCAGTACTTC. Its protein is CASSPTPRDSPLEQYF. V gene TRBV12-3 or TRBV12-4 combines with J gene TRBJ2-7; the D gene is possibly TRBD2 (6 bases). The CDR3 is 16 residues long. V dropped 6 bases and J dropped 7 bases, with 25 bases sitting between them.

About this clonotype itself: The junction departs from germline at one end; a sequencing error may be responsible. The chain uses TRBV19 and TRBJ2-3, with D uncertain. CDR1 is LNHDA, CDR2 SQIVND, per germline (reference sequence). The CDR3 totals 10 residues. Here the CDR3 DNA reads TGTGCCGGTAGTTCAGATACGCAGTATTTT. Translated, it gives CAGSSDTQYF.

V gene TRBV3-1 combines with J gene TRBJ2-3, with 11 bases lining up with TRBD2. Trimming took 2 bases from V and 4 from J; bases not matched to a gene: 2. Per germline, CDR1 LGHDT and CDR2 YNNKEL (reference sequence). The CDR3 is 15 residues long. DNA of the CDR3: TGTGCCAGCAGCCAAAGACTAGCGGGGCCAGATACGCAGTATTTT. This sequence encodes CASSQRLAGPDTQYF.

The rearrangement joins TRBV6-2 or TRBV6-3 to TRBJ2-7, with 10 bases that match TRBD1. Per germline, CDR1 MNHEY and CDR2 SVGEGT. This CDR3 is 13 amino acids long. The V gene end was trimmed by 8 bases and the J gene end by 6 bases; junction bases not matched to a gene: 7. The CDR3: CASSRDRGAEQYF. The CDR3 coding sequence is TGTGCCAGCTCCCGGGACAGGGGAGCCGAGCAGTACTTC.

The sample holds a few counts of this clonotype. The chain recombines TRBV6-5 with TRBJ2-7; a possible D gene is TRBD1 (6 bases). V was trimmed by 6 bases and J by 1 base, leaving 13 bases between them. This CDR3 is 14 amino acids long. CDR1 is MNHEY and CDR2 is SVGAGI in the germline V gene. CDR3 sequence: CASRRDGTSYEQYF. CDR3 in DNA: TGTGCCAGCAGAAGAGACGGGACATCCTACGAGCAGTACTTC.

The V call is TRBV28, the J call TRBJ1-6; 8 bases map to TRBD1. Germline CDR1 and CDR2: MDHEN and SYDVKM. The CDR3 spans 15 residues. V was pared by 7 bases and J by 6 bases, with 8 bases of the junction left unmatched. For the CDR3, the DNA is TGTGCCAGCAACTACCAGGGGGCGCTTAATTCACCCCTCCACTTT. It is translated as CASNYQGALNSPLHF.

The CDR3 loop reads CASSGTKVHNEQFF. The CDR3 bases are TGTGCCAGCAGTGGGACAAAGGTCCACAATGAGCAGTTCTTC. This chain uses TRBV6-6 with TRBJ2-1, with D maybe TRBD1 (6 bases). V lost 5 bases and J lost 5, with 13 bases in between. The CDR3 loop spans 14 amino acids. The germline V gene has CDR1 MNHNY and CDR2 SVGAGI (reference sequence).

This chain connects TRBV12-3 or TRBV12-4 to TRBJ1-6; 7 bases align to TRBD1. The length of the CDR3 is 14 residues. The trim removed 2 bases at V and 10 bases at J, leaving 5 bases unmatched. The CDR3: CASSLRRGSSPLHF. The CDR3 nucleotides are TGTGCCAGCAGTTTACGCAGGGGGTCCTCACCCCTCCACTTT.